This TCR beta chain was recovered during a study of Ad26.COV2.S vaccination and SARS-CoV-2 variants. Notes on this clone: Its antigen is still unknown.

Notes on the study in general: Recipients of either vaccine or placebo displayed similar breadth of non-spike TCRs.

Germline CDR1 LNHDA, CDR2 SQIVND (reference sequence). The J segment lost 7 bases and the V segment lost 7 bases, leaving 5 bases of the junction unmatched. This CDR3 spans 14 amino acids. TCRdb keeps only in-frame clones here, not all; method: immunoSEQ multiplex PCR. The data contain about 350,000 clones, 90% to 95% of them singletons. The chain couples TRBV19 to TRBJ1-6; 9 nucleotides line up with TRBD1. This TCR was recovered from a human donor who had recovered from COVID-19. Specimen: peripheral blood, collected after recovery from COVID-19. The CDR3 nucleotides read TGTGCCAGTACCTCCGGGACAGGGAATTCACCCCTCCACTTT. It is translated as CASTSGTGNSPLHF.